This record covers a single T cell receptor (beta chain). What it recognizes is unknown. The entry originates in a study of T cell repertoires and HLA-DP antigens. Average purity of the negatively selected CD4+ T cells was just over 95%. Trimming removed 4 bases at V and 0 bases at J, with 12 bases between. There are 15 residues in the CDR3. The germline CDR1 and CDR2 sequences are MNHEY and SMNVEV (reference sequence). The PCR primers covered 54 TRBV and 13 TRBJ segments. The table came from immunoSEQ multiplex PCR; TCRdb's copy has only in-frame clones and leaves some out. The sample lists about 89,000 clones, around nine tenths occurring once.

This clonotype was sampled from a middle-aged man in good health and CMV-seronegative. The chain uses TRBV27 and TRBJ1-1, with no clear D. Sequenced: CD4+ T cells from PBMCs. For the CDR3, the DNA is TGTGCCAGCAGTTCCGGACGTACCATGAACACTGAAGCTTTCTTT. It specifies CASSSGRTMNTEAFF.